These 25 T cell receptor beta chains were all obtained from the same sample, sequenced in a study of response to subunit inactivated influenza vaccine. From the RT-PCR reads, TCRdb called clonotypes with MiXCR, one entry per CDR3 protein. This sample carries around 530,000 distinct CDR3 sequences, 16% of them seen once, and the ten largest clones take 3%. Sequencing used CD4+ T cells sorted from PBMCs, obtained around 25 months after vaccination. The receptors come from a man aged 50 to 69 who received an inactivated influenza vaccine.

This clonotype was seen more than once but under ten times. The chain has TRBV4-3 and TRBJ1-1, with D possibly TRBD1 on 5 matching bases. Trimming stripped 1 base from V and 0 bases from J, with 21 bases between. Germline V lookup: CDR1 LGHNA, CDR2 YSLEER. The CDR3 is 19 amino acids. CDR3 sequence: CASSQVSGGYHLMNTEAFF. The CDR3 nucleotides read TGCGCCAGCAGCCAAGTGAGTGGGGGGTACCACCTCATGAACACTGAAGCTTTCTTT.

The V gene is TRBV9, the J gene TRBJ2-1; D is tentatively TRBD1 or TRBD2 (6 bases each). With 4 bases removed from V and 8 bases from J, the gap between germline ends came to 22 bases. The length of the CDR3 is 16 residues. Per germline, CDR1 SGDLS and CDR2 YYNGEE. The CDR3, as DNA: TGTGCCAGCAGCCCGAGAGGGGGAGGTAGTAGTGATGAGCAGTTCTTC. Encoded protein: CASSPRGGGSSDEQFF.

This clonotype occurred a few times. The rearrangement uses TRBV5-5 and TRBJ2-5, with D possibly being TRBD1 (6 bases). The V gene lost 3 bases and the J gene lost 1 base, with 10 bases spanning the gap. Germline V CDR1 and CDR2: SGHKS, YYEKEE (reference sequence). The CDR3 sequence is 14 residues long. Here the CDR3 reads CASSWEQGQETQYF. As DNA, the CDR3 is TGTGCCAGCAGCTGGGAACAGGGCCAAGAGACCCAGTACTTC.

J is TRBJ1-4 and V is TRBV29-1, with TRBD1 matching over 12 bases. CDR1 is SQVTM and CDR2 is ANQGSEA in the germline V gene. CDR3 size: 14 residues. The J segment lost 13 bases and the V segment lost 7 bases, leaving 13 bases of the junction unmatched. The chain's CDR3 is CSASLTGQGAVLFF. As DNA, the CDR3 is TGCAGCGCTTCGCTTACGGGACAGGGGGCTGTACTGTTTTTT.

In its sample, this clonotype was seen many times. V gene TRBV28 combines with J gene TRBJ1-3; D gene uncertain. This CDR3 comprises 15 residues. Trimming stripped 5 bases from V and 3 bases from J, with 14 bases between. Germline CDR1 MDHEN, CDR2 SYDVKM. CDR3 region: CASSPPRVGGNTIYF. CDR3 sequence (DNA): TGTGCCAGCAGTCCACCCCGGGTGGGTGGAAACACCATATATTTT. The whole variable domain, remainder taken from reference TRBV28 and TRBJ1-3, is DVKVTQSSRYLVKRTGEKVFLECVQDMDHENMFWYRQDPGLGLRLIYFSYDVKMKEKGDIPEGYSVSREKKERFSLILESASTNQTSMYLCASSPPRVGGNTIYFGEGSWLTVV.

The chain couples TRBV4-2 to TRBJ2-5; perhaps D is TRBD1 or TRBD2 (7 bases each). Germline V gene lookup returns CDR1 LGHNA and CDR2 YNFKEQ. Deletions cut 3 bases from V and 5 bases from J, with 13 bases between. CDR3 size: 14 residues. For the CDR3, the DNA is TGTGCCAGCAGCCAGAGACAGGGAGGGGAGACCCAGTACTTC. This sequence encodes CASSQRQGGETQYF.

This clonotype turned up a few times. This chain connects TRBV28 to TRBJ2-1; TRBD1 matches at 7 bases. The CDR3 has 15 residues. Germline V CDR1 and CDR2: MDHEN, SYDVKM. The trim removed 2 bases at V and 6 bases at J, leaving 7 bases unmatched. The CDR3 sequence is CASSLKGQKGNEQFF. The CDR3 DNA follows: TGTGCCAGCAGTTTAAAGGGACAGAAGGGCAATGAGCAGTTCTTC.

This clonotype showed up just a few times. The V gene is TRBV3-1, the J gene TRBJ1-3, with unresolved D. Germline V gene sequence: CDR1 LGHDT, CDR2 YNNKEL (reference sequence). Trimming took off 2 bases at V and 6 bases at J, with 2 bases between the two ends. This CDR3 region has 11 residues. CDR3 amino acids: CASSQQNTIYF. The DNA for the CDR3 is TGTGCCAGCAGCCAACAAAACACCATATATTTT.

This clonotype came up many times. Sequence at one end of the junction differs from germline and may be a read error. This chain joins TRBV4-2 and TRBJ1-2; the D is unclear. The CDR3 has 13 residues. Per the germline V gene, CDR1 is LGHNA and CDR2 is YNFKEQ. CDR3 nucleotide sequence: TGCGCCAGCAGCCAAGAAGGTGGCTATGGCTACACCTTC. Translation gives CASSQEGGYGYTF.

The chain carries TRBV18 and TRBJ2-3; 11 bases map to TRBD2. The germline V gene has CDR1 KGHSH and CDR2 LQKENI. The V gene end was trimmed by 3 bases and the J gene end by 2 bases; junction bases not matched to a gene: 1. This CDR3 region has 15 residues. The CDR3 sequence: CASSPGLADTDTQYF. As DNA, the CDR3 is TGTGCCAGCTCACCGGGACTAGCGGACACAGATACGCAGTATTTT.

The chain carries TRBV4-1 and TRBJ2-1, with D tentatively TRBD2 (6 bases). The CDR3 has 16 amino acids. V was shortened by 1 base and J by 2 bases, with 12 bases between the two germline ends. Germline lookup yields CDR1 MGHRA and CDR2 YSYEKL. The CDR3, as DNA: TGCGCCAGCAGCCAAGGGAGGGACCTGGCCTACAATGAGCAGTTCTTC. This encodes CASSQGRDLAYNEQFF.

In this sample, this clonotype turned up many times. V is TRBV12-3 or TRBV12-4 and J is TRBJ1-2; 7 nucleotides align to TRBD1. The CDR3 extends over 13 amino acids. The J segment lost 10 bases and the V segment lost 6 bases, leaving 11 bases of the junction unmatched. CDR3 sequence: CASRTGATPVYTF. In DNA form, the CDR3 reads TGTGCCAGCAGAACAGGGGCAACTCCTGTCTACACCTTC.

This chain uses TRBV28 with TRBJ2-5; TRBD1 agrees at 7 bases. V was pared by 5 bases and J by 2 bases, with 5 bases of the junction left unmatched. Per the germline V gene, CDR1 is MDHEN and CDR2 is SYDVKM. This CDR3 spans 14 amino acids. The CDR3 is CASSKGAQQETQYF. The CDR3 region has the DNA TGTGCCAGCAGTAAGGGGGCCCAGCAAGAGACCCAGTACTTC.

A few counts support this clonotype. This chain joins TRBV15 and TRBJ2-3; D is undetermined. Germline V CDR1 and CDR2: LNHNV, YYDKDF (reference sequence). The CDR3 is 14 residues long. V gave up 6 bases and J gave up 2 bases, with 12 bases separating them. CDR3 nucleotide sequence: TGTGCCACCAGGGCGGACCCCTCCACAGATACGCAGTATTTT. Protein sequence: CATRADPSTDTQYF. The whole variable domain, filled in from reference TRBV15 and TRBJ2-3, reads DAMVIQNPRYQVTQFGKPVTLSCSQTLNHNVMYWYQQKSSQAPKLLFHYYDKDFNNEADTPDNFQSRRPNTSFCFLDIRSPGLGDTAMYLCATRADPSTDTQYFGPGTRLTVL.

This clonotype has more than one count but fewer than ten. J is TRBJ2-1 and V is TRBV11-1, with TRBD2 identical over 8 bases. Trimming removed 5 bases from V and 3 bases from J; junction bases left unmatched: 3. The CDR3 is 14 amino acids. The germline gives CDR1 SGHAT, CDR2 FQDESV (reference sequence). CDR3 coding DNA: TGTGCCAGCAGCCGGGAGGGCCTCTACAATGAGCAGTTCTTC. Amino acid sequence: CASSREGLYNEQFF.

This clonotype came up a few times. The chain carries TRBV11-1 and TRBJ1-3; 10 bases match TRBD1. Germline CDR1 SGHAT, CDR2 FQDESV (reference sequence). Trimming at V came to 4 bases and at J to 3 bases, leaving 15 bases not matched to a gene. The CDR3 covers 19 residues. In DNA, the CDR3 is TGTGCCAGCAGCTCCTACCTAACTAGACAGGGGGCCAGTGGAAACACCATATATTTT. Its protein is CASSSYLTRQGASGNTIYF.

The J gene is TRBJ1-5, the V gene TRBV12-3 or TRBV12-4, with TRBD1 matching over 10 bases. The length of the CDR3 is 13 residues. The V and J ends lost 10 bases and 5 bases, in that order; junction bases with no gene match: 5. The CDR3 nucleotides are TGTGCCACCGCGGACAGGGGGTATCAGCCCCAGCATTTT. Its translation: CATADRGYQPQHF.

The V call is TRBV6-2 or TRBV6-3, the J call TRBJ2-7, with a possible D match to TRBD2 (5 bases). Between the trimmed V and J ends, which lost 3 bases and 1 base, there was a span of 16 bases. CDR1 is MNHEY, CDR2 SVGEGT, per germline. The CDR3 is 16 amino acids. The CDR3: CASSYGPRRASYEQYF. The CDR3 DNA follows: TGTGCCAGCAGTTATGGTCCCAGGCGGGCTTCCTACGAGCAGTACTTC.

This chain links TRBV7-2 with TRBJ2-1; D perhaps matches TRBD2 (5 bases). The CDR3 loop spans 15 amino acids. V was shortened by 1 base and J by 2 bases, with 9 bases between the two germline ends. Germline-derived CDR1 and CDR2 are SGHTA and FQGNSA. The CDR3 sequence: CASSLVANAYNEQFF. DNA of the CDR3: TGTGCCAGCAGCTTAGTAGCGAATGCCTACAATGAGCAGTTCTTC.

V usage is TRBV29-1 and J usage is TRBJ1-4; TRBD1 matches at 10 bases. Germline CDR1 and CDR2: SQVTM and ANQGSEA. Trimming took 3 bases from V and 10 from J; bases not matched to a gene: 2. The CDR3 loop spans 12 amino acids. Here the CDR3 reads CSVDGQGGKLFF. The DNA of the CDR3 is TGCAGCGTTGACGGACAGGGGGGAAAACTGTTTTTT.

The rearrangement uses TRBV3-1 and TRBJ1-4; D unclear. The CDR3 covers 12 residues. The germline gives CDR1 LGHDT, CDR2 YNNKEL (reference sequence). With 1 base removed from V and 6 bases from J, the gap between germline ends came to 3 bases. The CDR3 is CASSQVDEKLFF. The CDR3 DNA sequence: TGTGCCAGCAGCCAAGTGGATGAAAAACTGTTTTTT.

This clonotype has only a few counts. The genes are TRBV2 and TRBJ2-3; 9 bases match TRBD2. The CDR3 has 16 amino acids. After removal of 4 bases from V and 4 bases from J, the junction contained 9 bases not matched to a gene. Germline CDR1 SNHLY, CDR2 FYNNEI. DNA of the CDR3: TGTGCCAGCAGTGTACGCGGGGGGGCCGGCTCAGATACGCAGTATTTT. Its translation is CASSVRGGAGSDTQYF.

The rearrangement links TRBV7-2 to TRBJ2-3; D is uncertain. The CDR3 has 15 amino acids. V was trimmed by 9 bases and J by 2 bases, leaving 18 bases between them. Germline V gene lookup returns CDR1 SGHTA and CDR2 FQGNSA. The CDR3 DNA is TGTGCCAGTATTAGAGTCGTGGGGTACACAGATACGCAGTATTTT. Translating gives CASIRVVGYTDTQYF.

Many counts were recorded for this clonotype. This sequence joins TRBV5-1 and TRBJ2-3; 11 nucleotides match TRBD2. The V gene's germline CDR1 is SGHRS and CDR2 YFSETQ. Trimming removed 0 bases from V and 2 bases from J; junction bases left unmatched: 5. This CDR3 spans 17 amino acids. The CDR3 DNA follows: TGCGCCAGCAGCTTGGGACTAGCGGGACCTTCCACAGATACGCAGTATTTT. It encodes CASSLGLAGPSTDTQYF.

This clonotype has more than one count but fewer than ten. The genes are TRBV19 and TRBJ2-1; 7 bases line up with TRBD2. This CDR3 contains 15 residues. V lost 3 bases to trimming and J lost 4 bases; unmatched junction nucleotides: 6. CDR1 and CDR2 from the germline V gene are LNHDA and SQIVND (reference sequence). CDR3 sequence reads: CASSMAGAFYNEQFF. The CDR3 DNA reads as TGTGCCAGTAGTATGGCGGGAGCCTTTTACAATGAGCAGTTCTTC.